This T cell receptor (beta chain) is drawn from a study of T cell responses to AZD1222 COVID-19 vaccine. Study overall: Timing groups of about 4 and about 12 weeks for second doses were pooled.

The data were produced by immunoSEQ multiplex PCR, yet TCRdb's version contains in-frame clones alone and is incomplete. The profile shows approximately 74,000 clones, about 82% of them singletons. V lost 2 bases and J 3 bases, leaving 7 bases between the germline ends. The CDR3 contains 13 residues. Comments on this clone: The antigen is not known.

Findings of the study overall: Spike-spanning, vaccine-associated CD4 TCRs were dominant at 160-218 and 743-854. Close to half of all spike-specific TCRs reportedly target regions of the variants that are unmutated.

The sequencing used peripheral blood, collected on day 0 of AZD1222 vaccination. The clonotype was recovered from an adult in good health. The chain couples TRBV12-3 or TRBV12-4 to TRBJ1-1; D gene unclear. This CDR3 is CASSLWDDTEAFF. CDR3 nucleotide sequence: TGTGCCAGCAGTTTATGGGATGACACTGAAGCTTTCTTT.